This TCR beta chain emerged from a study of human T cells and chemical hapten exposure. The wider study: Sensitizing treatment utilized 2% DPC over an approximately 2 cm by approximately 2 cm portion of upper inner arm skin. Points from the study as a whole: Following DPC sensitization, TCRs present above 1 in 1000 frequency showed no change.

TCRdb analysed the RACE reads with MiXCR anew, one entry per CDR3 protein. The data show about 160,000 distinct CDR3 sequences, roughly 25% seen once. Germline V CDR1 and CDR2: SQVTM, ANQGSEA. This CDR3 region has 12 residues. V lost 2 bases and J 4 bases, leaving 7 bases between the germline ends. Time point given: patch test 3, about 24 weeks after DPC sensitization. Treatment specified: therapeutic diphenylcyclopropenone sensitization with weekly scalp DPC. Sample donors consisted of patients with alopecia, aged 18 to 70 years, who were suitable for DPC. The total RNA was obtained from whole blood that was not fractionated. In regard to this clonotype: No antigen is known for it.

The sequencing here drew on whole blood, taken in connection with sensitization to the hapten diphenylcyclopropenone (DPC). This chain connects TRBV29-1 to TRBJ2-3; D perhaps matches TRBD1 (6 bases). The receptor was isolated from a woman aged 18-30 years with alopecia areata. Some clones in this sample may be carry-over from other donors' samples. CDR3 nucleotides: TGCAGCGTTGAACAGGGGCCAGATACGCAGTATTTT. It specifies CSVEQGPDTQYF.